This T cell receptor beta chain was captured in a study of Ad26.COV2.S vaccination and SARS-CoV-2 variants (dated by TCRdb to 2020 to 2022). Background for the entire study: Donors in the vaccine arm were drawn from COV1001, a phase I-IIa trial of Ad26.COV2.S in healthy adults that was multicentre, randomized, double-blind and placebo-controlled. TCRbeta repertoire sequencing served as the tool for gauging how specific and how broad the SARS-CoV-2-reactive T cell receptors were following Ad26.COV2.S vaccination. Throughout the experiments and outcome assessment, investigators stayed blinded to trial group allocation. The TCR-sequenced set comprised around 30 samples: some 20 Ad26.COV2.S vaccine recipients, 5 placebo recipients and 8 SARS-CoV-2 convalescent individuals. Participants in the trial were split at random into five groups of five each, receiving low-dose or high-dose Ad26.COV2.S once or twice, or else placebo on both occasions. Dosing of Ad26.COV2.S was intramuscular, at either 5x10^10 or 1x10^11 viral particles, delivered as one shot or as two shots spaced 56 days apart. Study-level results and caveats: It was noted by the authors that total T cell responses may have been underestimated by the TCR breadth and depth analyses. Comparable non-spike TCR breadth was observed between vaccine and placebo recipients, consistent with only spike being contained in the vaccine. After vaccination, substantial breadth of spike-specific CD8+ and CD4+ T cell responses was reported. Ad26.COV2.S recipients had higher spike-specific TCR breadth than placebo recipients (P = 0.0014). The study was not powered for comparison of responses between vaccine doses or regimens.

Inclusive of the bounding cysteine and phenylalanine, the CDR3 is 12 residues long. The entry retains the CDR3 DNA only, 36 bases that are in frame from base 1. The germline V gene (reference sequence) yields SEHNR for CDR1 and FQNEAQ for CDR2. V is cut by 6 bases and J by 5 bases, and the space between the germline ends is 11 bases. The meaning of the sample's treatment or condition label: 15 to 20 received Ad26.COV2.S at low or high dose, single or two shots; roughly 5 received placebo; per-sample allocation not given. Repertoires of vaccine and placebo recipients were sequenced from samples collected on day 63 after the first injection. Between 29 July and 7 August 2020, Cohort 1b enrolled around 25 adults aged 18-55 years at one site in Boston, USA. As a vaccine, Ad26.COV2.S was a replication-incompetent adenovirus type 26 vector that expressed a prefusion-stabilized SARS-CoV-2 spike protein derived from the original Wuhan strain.

On this clone itself: Its target antigen remains unknown. No base qualities exist here, and no much larger clone lies one base off it.

The immunoSEQ Assay was used to sequence TCRbeta CDR3 regions. After extraction, genomic DNA underwent amplification by bias-controlled multiplex PCR, followed by high-throughput sequencing. The authors' analysis ran thus. To quantify the absolute abundance of every unique TCRbeta CDR3 region, sequences were collapsed and filtered. Usable DNA was measured by amplifying reference genes present in all nucleated cells, and TCRbeta template counts were normalized to that usable DNA to estimate T cell fraction. Repertoire TCRs were annotated as SARS-CoV-2-specific by exact matching of V gene, CDR3 amino acid sequence and J gene to a known reactive TCR set. The reference SARS-CoV-2 TCR set was derived from MIRA and filtered for enrichment in COVID-19-positive ImmuneCODE repertoires, a step that removed public or cross-reactive TCRs. Using the MIRA antigens, annotated TCRs were further analysed by specific ORF or by position within an ORF. Breadth was defined as the number of annotated unique rearrangements divided by the total number of unique productive rearrangements, and depth was defined as the summed frequency of the annotated unique rearrangements. Two-sided Wilcoxon rank-sum tests were applied when comparing TCR breadth between groups. TCRdb provides this immuneACCESS table in a form limited to in-frame rearrangements. Some clones are lacking; in checked studies, under half of them reflect an unresolved V gene, and why the rest are absent is not known. Clone size and the V and J calls come from that table; the DNA yielded D and trimming. The table for this sample lists 400,000 to 450,000 clones; 92% of them were counted only once. The ten largest account for over 1.5% of the sample.

The source was peripheral blood, collected in a trial of Ad26.COV2.S vaccine versus placebo. In this chain, TRBV7-9 is recombined with TRBJ2-7; the D gene assignment is ambiguous. This TCR derives from a person between 18 and 59 years old who received the Ad26.COV2.S COVID-19 vaccine or a placebo. The nucleotides are TGTGCCAGCAGTCCGATGGGCAACGAGCAGTACTTC. It is translated as CASSPMGNEQYF.